This is a list of T cell receptor beta chains from one sample in a study of blood T cell repertoires in COVID-19. TCRdb's copy holds only in-frame clones and misses some; the assay was immunoSEQ multiplex PCR. This sample carries about 410,000 clones, 80% to 90% of them seen once, and the ten largest clones take over 1.1%. The sequencing sample was made of peripheral blood. These receptors all come from a woman in her 30s with active or convalescent COVID-19. CDR3s leave out the opening cysteine and the closing phenylalanine or tryptophan. Fields, in order: CDR3 protein, D gene, J gene, V gene. D genes are given only for firm matches.

cdr3_aa: ASSEWGTGTTEAF; d_call: TRBD1; j_call: TRBJ1-1; v_call: TRBV25-1
cdr3_aa: ASSQAGQVSYEQY; d_call: TRBD1; j_call: TRBJ2-7; v_call: TRBV3-1/TRBV3-2
cdr3_aa: ASSPGQGLIIEQF; d_call: TRBD1; j_call: TRBJ2-1; v_call: TRBV5-6
cdr3_aa: ASSPLTGVGVRGNEQF; d_call: TRBD1; j_call: TRBJ2-1; v_call: TRBV18
cdr3_aa: ASSPGQGANTEAF; d_call: TRBD1; j_call: TRBJ1-1; v_call: TRBV18
cdr3_aa: SFTRQETQY; d_call: NA; j_call: TRBJ2-5; v_call: TRBV20-1
cdr3_aa: ASRDSNYGYT; d_call: NA; j_call: TRBJ1-2; v_call: TRBV2
cdr3_aa: ATGTGPVVGNQPQH; d_call: TRBD1; j_call: TRBJ1-5; v_call: TRBV10-3
cdr3_aa: ASSIVGEYSGNTIY; d_call: NA; j_call: TRBJ1-3; v_call: TRBV19
cdr3_aa: ASSPPVERPEAF; d_call: NA; j_call: TRBJ1-1; v_call: TRBV18
cdr3_aa: ASSEAGLYTGELF; d_call: NA; j_call: TRBJ2-2; v_call: TRBV2
cdr3_aa: ASSYKLPGQEGQIQY; d_call: TRBD1; j_call: TRBJ2-4; v_call: TRBV5-1
cdr3_aa: ASSQQGGDTGELF; d_call: TRBD2; j_call: TRBJ2-2; v_call: TRBV18
cdr3_aa: ASSLVFSGGTEAF; d_call: NA; j_call: TRBJ1-1; v_call: TRBV5-1
cdr3_aa: ASTLGQGVAGELF; d_call: TRBD1; j_call: TRBJ2-2; v_call: TRBV3-1/TRBV3-2
cdr3_aa: ASEQVQGETQY; d_call: TRBD1; j_call: TRBJ2-5; v_call: TRBV3-1/TRBV3-2
cdr3_aa: ASRNTGGDYGYT; d_call: TRBD1; j_call: TRBJ1-2; v_call: TRBV7-9
cdr3_aa: ASSEGTGVPTEAF; d_call: TRBD1; j_call: TRBJ1-1; v_call: TRBV2
cdr3_aa: ASSYSGHSNTEAF; d_call: NA; j_call: TRBJ1-1; v_call: TRBV6-5
cdr3_aa: SVRSTGEYGYT; d_call: TRBD1; j_call: TRBJ1-2; v_call: TRBV29-1
cdr3_aa: ASSGGTGDSYGYT; d_call: TRBD1; j_call: TRBJ1-2; v_call: TRBV7-9
cdr3_aa: AISEVGTGANYGYT; d_call: TRBD1; j_call: TRBJ1-2; v_call: TRBV10-3
cdr3_aa: ASSQGQGSYGYT; d_call: TRBD1; j_call: TRBJ1-2; v_call: TRBV28
cdr3_aa: ASSALSGHTDTQY; d_call: NA; j_call: TRBJ2-3; v_call: TRBV2
cdr3_aa: ASSQAGQGREQPQH; d_call: TRBD1; j_call: TRBJ1-5; v_call: TRBV4-1
cdr3_aa: ASSSQGAEAF; d_call: TRBD1; j_call: TRBJ1-1; v_call: TRBV7-9
cdr3_aa: ASSQDLTGNYGYT; d_call: NA; j_call: TRBJ1-2; v_call: TRBV4-1
cdr3_aa: ASSLDSFQETQY; d_call: NA; j_call: TRBJ2-5; v_call: TRBV5-1
cdr3_aa: ASSGGRGQYEQY; d_call: TRBD1; j_call: TRBJ2-7; v_call: TRBV2
cdr3_aa: ASSSPVDTDTQY; d_call: NA; j_call: TRBJ2-3; v_call: TRBV28
cdr3_aa: ASSPYSGNTIY; d_call: NA; j_call: TRBJ1-3; v_call: TRBV11-2
cdr3_aa: ASSGTSAPYEQY; d_call: TRBD2; j_call: TRBJ2-7; v_call: TRBV9
cdr3_aa: ASSPRTSGGANEQF; d_call: TRBD2; j_call: TRBJ2-1; v_call: TRBV3-1/TRBV3-2
cdr3_aa: ASSNGQATYGYT; d_call: TRBD1; j_call: TRBJ1-2; v_call: TRBV6-5
cdr3_aa: ASSQAVNTEAF; d_call: NA; j_call: TRBJ1-1; v_call: TRBV4-2
cdr3_aa: ASSSTGLSSYNSPLH; d_call: NA; j_call: TRBJ1-6; v_call: TRBV7-8